This entry features one TCR beta chain sequence. No cognate antigen has been identified for it. Base-call qualities are not available, and no considerably larger clone is one nucleotide away. V loses 2 bases, J loses 0 bases, and the germline ends lie 10 bases apart. CDR1 and CDR2 are drawn from the germline V gene: SGHTA, FQGNSA. Including cysteine and phenylalanine, the CDR3 has 16 amino acids. Here the CDR3 DNA is all that survives: 48 bases in frame from base 1. These data are taken from a study of tumor-infiltrating T cells and Merkel cell polyomavirus listed by TCRdb under 2017. Study-wide context: In Merkel cell carcinoma patients, the study investigated CD8+ T cells specific for the Merkel cell polyomavirus KLL epitope. Patients came in at different disease stages and had a median follow-up of roughly 2.5 years, ranging from about 1.1 to 6.0 years. Patients received varied, non-standardized therapies including chemotherapy, radiation and immunotherapies. In around 15 samples, TRB sequencing was done on KLL-tetramer-sorted cells from blood or tumor-infiltrating lymphocytes, along with 12 matched whole-tumor samples. Most whole-tumor samples were obtained as 25-micron curls cut from formalin-fixed, paraffin-embedded tissue blocks. Across the study, one tumor sample was a frozen nodal tumor digest and one was a flash-frozen core biopsy of a metastasis. Study-wide findings and limitations: Because only a single viral epitope was studied, T cells directed against other Merkel cell polyomavirus epitopes were not captured. A significant MCC-specific survival advantage (P = 0.0051) was associated with tumors having more unique KLL-specific clonotypes (about 5-110 vs 0-3). KLL-specific TRB repertoires were diverse and largely private, with only one public clonotype among around 430 unique sequences, shared by two patients. One limitation of the study is the small sample size (n of about 12 patients). Significantly improved MCC-specific survival was associated with a higher fraction of KLL-specific T cells within tumors (about 1.9-20% versus roughly 0-0.14%).

The library relied on the immunoSEQ multiplex PCR assay. Genomic DNA extraction, TRB sequencing and normalization were performed by Adaptive Biotechnologies (Seattle, WA). The source study handled its data this way. Clonality was computed as one minus Shannon entropy of productive TRB sequences normalized by log2 of unique productive sequences. KLL-specific clonotypes in tumors were found by matching TCRbeta CDR3 amino acid sequences to the sequences from the tetramer-sorted sample of each patient. The table comes from immuneACCESS by way of TCRdb, which keeps in-frame sequences with V and J called. Part of the clones is missing from these tables; in studies checked, under half for an unresolved V gene and the rest for unknown reasons. V and J calls and clone size are copied from that table; D and trimming were computed from the DNA. This sample comprises about 2,100 clones, 95% to 98% of them detected only once. The ten most abundant clones make up 2.5% of the sample.

By immunohistochemistry, the tumors of all patients showed robust positive staining for Merkel cell polyomavirus Large T antigen. About eleven Merkel cell carcinoma patients were included, each with robust KLL-tetramer+ populations (above 0.04% of CD8+ T cells) in blood and/or cultured TIL. Every patient was Caucasian, and patient ages ranged from roughly 45 to 77 years, with a median of approximately 66 years. Lymph node tumors were analyzed for patients with unknown primaries who presented with nodal disease, or when insufficient primary tissue was available. The chain couples TRBV7-2 to TRBJ2-2; the D gene remains uncertain. This TCR was recovered from a man aged 70 or older with Merkel cell carcinoma. The sequencing sample was made of lymph node tissue. Read as DNA, the sequence is TGTGCCAGCAGCTTAAATGGCGGTTCGAACACCGGGGAGCTGTTTTTT. Translated, it reads CASSLNGGSNTGELFF.